The rows below give T cell receptor beta chains drawn from one sample of a study of T cell responses to AZD1222 COVID-19 vaccine. Sequencing was performed with immunoSEQ multiplex PCR; in TCRdb, only in-frame clones are kept and a portion is missing. Of around 160,000 clones listed, 90% to 95% were seen once; the top ten hold approximately 2.9%. The source was peripheral blood, collected on day 0 of MenACWY control vaccination. The source of these receptors is an adult in good health. CDR3s include the opening cysteine and the closing phenylalanine or tryptophan. D genes are given only for firm matches. For some rows the clone size is stated as once, few or many, or as a class when expanded; others skip it.

CDR3 protein: CAWGRTGIGYTF
CDR3 DNA: TGTGCCTGGGGAAGGACAGGGATCGGCTACACCTTC
clone size: NA
CDR3 length: 12
D gene: TRBD1
V gene: TRBV30
J gene: TRBJ1-2

CDR3 protein: CASSPSGSTDTQYF
CDR3 DNA: TGTGCCAGCTCACCTAGTGGCTCCACAGATACGCAGTATTTT
clone size: NA
CDR3 length: 14
D gene: NA
V gene: TRBV18
J gene: TRBJ2-3

CDR3 protein: CASSQRAPEEKLFF
CDR3 DNA: TGTGCCAGCAGCCAGCGGGCCCCCGAAGAAAAACTGTTTTTT
clone size: NA
CDR3 length: 14
D gene: NA
V gene: TRBV7-9
J gene: TRBJ1-4

CDR3 protein: CASSLGVGQPQHF
CDR3 DNA: TGTGCCAGCAGTTTGGGAGTTGGCCAGCCCCAGCATTTT
clone size: few
CDR3 length: 13
D gene: NA
V gene: TRBV27
J gene: TRBJ1-5

CDR3 protein: CASSYSIRGMNTEAFF
CDR3 DNA: TGTGCCAGCAGTTACTCGATCCGGGGCATGAACACTGAAGCTTTCTTT
clone size: NA
CDR3 length: 16
D gene: NA
V gene: TRBV6-5
J gene: TRBJ1-1

CDR3 protein: CAGARAPGYTF
CDR3 DNA: TGTGCCGGGGCCAGGGCGCCTGGCTACACCTTC
clone size: once
CDR3 length: 11
D gene: NA
V gene: TRBV30
J gene: TRBJ1-2

CDR3 protein: CASSMGAWETQYF
CDR3 DNA: TGTGCCAGTAGTATGGGGGCGTGGGAGACCCAGTACTTC
clone size: NA
CDR3 length: 13
D gene: NA
V gene: TRBV19
J gene: TRBJ2-5

CDR3 protein: CATSEHPTAGGPYNEQFF
CDR3 DNA: TGTGCCACCAGTGAACACCCGACGGCGGGAGGACCCTACAATGAGCAGTTCTTC
clone size: NA
CDR3 length: 18
D gene: TRBD2
V gene: TRBV24-1
J gene: TRBJ2-1

CDR3 protein: CASSVTGGSGNTIYF
CDR3 DNA: TGTGCCAGCAGCGTAACAGGGGGCTCTGGAAACACCATATATTTT
clone size: NA
CDR3 length: 15
D gene: TRBD1
V gene: TRBV9
J gene: TRBJ1-3

CDR3 protein: CASSLVAVPNEQFF
CDR3 DNA: TGTGCCAGCAGCTTGGTAGCGGTGCCTAATGAGCAGTTCTTC
clone size: NA
CDR3 length: 14
D gene: NA
V gene: TRBV7-3
J gene: TRBJ2-1

CDR3 protein: CASSRREGFSNEKLFF
CDR3 DNA: TGTGCCAGCAGTCGGCGGGAGGGGTTCAGTAATGAAAAACTGTTTTTT
clone size: NA
CDR3 length: 16
D gene: NA
V gene: TRBV27
J gene: TRBJ1-4

CDR3 protein: CASRMGSNTGELFF
CDR3 DNA: TGCGCCAGCAGGATGGGATCGAACACCGGGGAGCTGTTTTTT
clone size: NA
CDR3 length: 14
D gene: NA
V gene: TRBV5-1
J gene: TRBJ2-2

CDR3 protein: CASSSGRSNNEQFF
CDR3 DNA: TGTGCCAGTAGTAGCGGGAGATCAAACAATGAGCAGTTCTTC
clone size: once
CDR3 length: 14
D gene: TRBD2
V gene: TRBV19
J gene: TRBJ2-1

CDR3 protein: CASSPFSGANVLTF
CDR3 DNA: TGTGCCAGCAGCCCATTCTCTGGGGCCAACGTCCTGACTTTC
clone size: NA
CDR3 length: 14
D gene: NA
V gene: TRBV7-3
J gene: TRBJ2-6

CDR3 protein: CASSLYSQRHNEQFF
CDR3 DNA: TGTGCCAGCAGCTTGTACTCTCAACGGCACAATGAGCAGTTCTTC
clone size: NA
CDR3 length: 15
D gene: NA
V gene: TRBV11-3
J gene: TRBJ2-1

CDR3 protein: CATSDYRGNGYTF
CDR3 DNA: TGTGCCACCAGTGACTACAGGGGGAACGGCTACACCTTC
clone size: NA
CDR3 length: 13
D gene: TRBD1
V gene: TRBV24-1
J gene: TRBJ1-2

CDR3 protein: CASSGGLAGELFF
CDR3 DNA: TGTGCCAGCAGTGGGGGACTAGCCGGGGAGCTGTTTTTT
clone size: NA
CDR3 length: 13
D gene: TRBD2
V gene: TRBV12-3/TRBV12-4
J gene: TRBJ2-2